This TCR beta chain appears in the sequencing data of a study of T cells in Graves' hyperthyroidism and ophthalmopathy. V was shortened by 4 bases and J by 3 bases, with 16 bases between the two germline ends. CDR3 size: 15 residues. Looked up from germline, CDR1 is SGHNT and CDR2 is YYREEE (reference sequence). This clonotype has only a few counts. Researchers took RNA transcripts and amplified the TCR beta CDR3 regions from them. The HTBI set primed first-round TCR CDR3 RT-PCR. Via MiXCR, TCRdb re-called the multiplex PCR reads, giving one row per CDR3 protein. This repertoire shows about 210,000 distinct CDR3 sequences, about 15% found once; its top ten account for around 50%.

This chain connects TRBV5-4 to TRBJ2-5, with D possibly TRBD2 on 6 matching bases. This TCR was sampled from a man aged 50 or older with Graves' hyperthyroidism. The sample taken for sequencing was blood. The CDR3 protein is CASSPPGLFKETQYF. As DNA, the CDR3 is TGTGCCAGCAGCCCACCGGGACTCTTTAAAGAGACCCAGTACTTC.